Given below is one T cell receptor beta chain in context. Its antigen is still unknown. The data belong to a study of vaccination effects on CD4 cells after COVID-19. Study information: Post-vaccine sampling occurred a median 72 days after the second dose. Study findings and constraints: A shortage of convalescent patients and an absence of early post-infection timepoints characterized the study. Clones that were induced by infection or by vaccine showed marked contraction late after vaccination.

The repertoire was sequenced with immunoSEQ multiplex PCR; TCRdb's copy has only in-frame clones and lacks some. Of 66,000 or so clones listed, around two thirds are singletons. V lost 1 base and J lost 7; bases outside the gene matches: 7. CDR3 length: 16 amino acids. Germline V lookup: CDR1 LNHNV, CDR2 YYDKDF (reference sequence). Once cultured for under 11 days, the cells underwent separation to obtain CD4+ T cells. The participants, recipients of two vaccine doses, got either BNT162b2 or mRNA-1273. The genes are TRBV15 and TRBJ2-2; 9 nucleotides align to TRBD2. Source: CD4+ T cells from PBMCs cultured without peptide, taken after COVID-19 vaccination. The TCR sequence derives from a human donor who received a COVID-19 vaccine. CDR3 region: CATSRVGGGADGELFF. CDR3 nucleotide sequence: TGTGCCACCAGCAGAGTAGGCGGGGGGGCGGACGGGGAGCTGTTTTTT.